Below are 28 T cell receptor beta chains sequenced from a single sample in a study of cytotoxic CD8 clonotypes in ibrutinib-treated CLL. Only in-frame clones appear in the TCRdb table, and some are missing; sequencing was by immunoSEQ multiplex PCR. The table has tens of thousands of clones, roughly three quarters seen once. The material sequenced was PBMCs, taken after 12 months of ibrutinib treatment. The receptors shown here come from a human donor with chronic lymphocytic leukemia.

The chain carries TRBV6-6 and TRBJ2-5; 11 nucleotides align to TRBD1. The CDR3 sequence is 14 residues long. Losses at the gene ends were 6 bases for V and 3 bases for J; bases not matched to a gene: 3. Germline CDR1 is MNHNY and CDR2 is SVGAGI (reference sequence). This CDR3 is CASRPGQGEETQYF. The CDR3 region has the DNA TGTGCCAGCAGACCGGGACAGGGGGAAGAGACCCAGTACTTC.

The CDR3: CASSLAGLVADTQYF. The DNA of the CDR3 is TGTGCCAGCAGCTTAGCAGGGCTAGTGGCAGATACGCAGTATTTT. This chain joins TRBV7-2 and TRBJ2-3; D not resolved. V was cut by 0 bases and J by 4 bases, with 11 bases left in between. Germline assignment: CDR1 SGHTA and CDR2 FQGNSA. The CDR3 is made up of 15 amino acids.

The rearrangement links TRBV7-9 to TRBJ2-5, with D uncertain. The CDR3 totals 15 residues. The germline CDR1 and CDR2 sequences are SEHNR and FQNEAQ (reference sequence). V lost 4 bases, J lost 4 bases, and 16 bases lay in between. CDR3 loop: CASSSNPGGTETQYF. CDR3 bases: TGTGCCAGCAGCTCAAACCCCGGTGGTACAGAGACCCAGTACTTC.

The chain recombines TRBV4-2 with TRBJ2-1; the D is unclear. Trimming left V 0 bases short and J 10 bases short, with 7 bases between. CDR1 LGHNA and CDR2 YNFKEQ come from the germline V gene. This CDR3 is 12 amino acids long. CDR3: CASSQDWREQFF. The CDR3 region has the DNA TGTGCCAGCAGCCAAGATTGGCGGGAGCAGTTCTTC.

The rearrangement uses TRBV6-5 and TRBJ1-6, with D possibly matching TRBD1 (6 bases). V lost 2 bases, J lost 7 bases, and 6 bases lay in between. The germline CDR1 and CDR2 sequences are MNHEY and SVGAGI. The CDR3 extends over 13 amino acids. CDR3 bases: TGTGCCAGCAGTTACCAGGGGAATTCACCCCTCCACTTT. Amino acid sequence: CASSYQGNSPLHF.

The J gene is TRBJ2-6, the V gene TRBV7-6, with a tentative D call TRBD2 (5 bases). CDR1 and CDR2 from the germline V gene are SGHVS and FNYEAQ. The ends were cut back, 0 bases at V and 4 bases at J, with 10 bases in the middle. The CDR3 runs 16 residues. The CDR3 reads CASSLARDGGANVLTF. The CDR3 nucleotides are TGTGCCAGCAGCTTAGCCCGGGATGGAGGGGCCAACGTCCTGACTTTC.

This chain links TRBV11-2 with TRBJ1-1; D may be TRBD1 (6 bases). The V and J ends lost 5 bases and 5 bases respectively, with 12 bases between them. Germline V gene data show CDR1 as SGHAT and CDR2 as FQNNGV. This CDR3 comprises 13 residues. CDR3 nucleotides: TGTGCCAGCAGCCCCTGGACAGTAACTGAAGCTTTCTTT. It encodes CASSPWTVTEAFF.

V gene TRBV27 combines with J gene TRBJ2-7, with D possibly TRBD1 on 5 matching bases. Germline assignment: CDR1 MNHEY and CDR2 SMNVEV (reference sequence). The V and J ends lost 5 bases and 6 bases respectively, with 20 bases between them. This CDR3 spans 15 amino acids. The CDR3 spells CASSPRAGAGSEQYF. In DNA, the CDR3 is TGTGCCAGCAGTCCCCGCGCTGGGGCAGGGTCCGAGCAGTACTTC.

This clone appeared many times. The chain couples TRBV4-2 to TRBJ2-3, with TRBD2 as a possible D gene (5 bases). The CDR3 has 14 residues. Trimming shortened V by 6 bases and J by 0 bases, and 10 bases separated the two germline ends. Germline V gene sequence: CDR1 LGHNA, CDR2 YNFKEQ. In DNA form, the CDR3 reads TGTGCCAGCAGGGGAGCGCTAAGCACAGATACGCAGTATTTT. Amino acids: CASRGALSTDTQYF.

This sequence joins TRBV2 and TRBJ2-5; D gene uncertain. Germline V gene lookup returns CDR1 SNHLY and CDR2 FYNNEI. CDR3 length equals 13 residues. V was shortened by 4 bases and J by 0 bases, with 6 bases between the two germline ends. The CDR3 here is CASSVLYQETQYF. DNA of the CDR3: TGTGCCAGCAGTGTCCTGTACCAAGAGACCCAGTACTTC.

The chain combines TRBV5-6 with TRBJ2-1; 10 bases agree with TRBD2. Germline-derived CDR1 and CDR2 are SGHDT and YYEEEE. The V and J ends lost 5 bases and 8 bases, in that order; junction bases with no gene match: 13. This CDR3 has 16 amino acids. The CDR3, as DNA: TGTGCCAGCAGTTCCCTACTAGCGGGATGGAAAGATGAGCAGTTCTTC. It is translated as CASSSLLAGWKDEQFF.

This rearrangement joins TRBV4-2 to TRBJ1-3; 8 bases line up with TRBD1. This CDR3 has 14 residues. Per the germline V gene, CDR1 is LGHNA and CDR2 is YNFKEQ. V shed 4 bases, J shed 8 bases, and the junction held 7 bases outside the gene matches. The CDR3 DNA sequence: TGTGCCAGCAGCCCACCACAGGGGGGCCACACCATATATTTT. The encoded protein is CASSPPQGGHTIYF.

This clone was seen many times. V usage is TRBV6-6 and J usage is TRBJ1-2; D might be TRBD1 (6 bases). The CDR3 has 12 amino acids. Germline values: CDR1 MNHNY, CDR2 SVGAGI (reference sequence). V was shortened by 2 bases and J by 5 bases, with 6 bases between the two germline ends. The CDR3 sequence: CASSYGQYGYTF. The CDR3 DNA reads as TGTGCCAGCAGTTACGGACAGTATGGCTACACCTTC.

The chain couples TRBV18 to TRBJ2-7; 8 bases are shared with TRBD2. CDR1 KGHSH and CDR2 LQKENI come from the germline V gene. CDR3 size: 16 residues. Germline trimming cut 0 bases from V and 4 bases from J; bases unmatched to any gene: 8. The CDR3 loop is CASSPPGGGLAYEQYF. In DNA, the CDR3 is TGTGCCAGCTCACCACCTGGCGGGGGGCTAGCTTACGAGCAGTACTTC.

The chain employs TRBV28 and TRBJ1-2, with 8 positions matching TRBD1. Trimming at V came to 3 bases and at J to 4 bases, leaving 4 bases not matched to a gene. The CDR3 loop spans 14 amino acids. Germline assignment: CDR1 MDHEN and CDR2 SYDVKM. The CDR3 reads CASSFPTGVYGYTF. The CDR3 coding sequence is TGTGCCAGCAGTTTTCCGACAGGGGTCTATGGCTACACCTTC.

The J gene is TRBJ1-6, the V gene TRBV30; D may be TRBD1 (6 bases). This CDR3 is built from 14 residues. Germline CDR1 GTSNPN, CDR2 SVGIG (reference sequence). Between the trimmed V and J ends, which lost 1 base and 9 bases, there was a span of 13 bases. The CDR3 protein is CAWSGGAPISPLHF. The CDR3 DNA is TGTGCCTGGAGTGGGGGGGCCCCCATTTCACCCCTCCACTTT.

The count of this clone is one. The chain couples TRBV28 to TRBJ1-1; D is ambiguous. V gave up 9 bases and J gave up 2 bases, with 22 bases separating them. The CDR3 totals 16 residues. Germline V gene data show CDR1 as MDHEN and CDR2 as SYDVKM. The CDR3 DNA is TGTGCCAGTACCTTACCGGGCCCGCTACGAAACACTGAAGCTTTCTTT. Amino acid sequence: CASTLPGPLRNTEAFF.

This clone was picked up many times. The chain couples TRBV13 to TRBJ2-7; TRBD2 matches at 7 bases. The V gene end was trimmed by 5 bases and the J gene end by 6 bases; junction bases not matched to a gene: 4. This CDR3 is 12 amino acids long. Looked up from germline, CDR1 is PRHDT and CDR2 is FYEKMQ (reference sequence). CDR3 coding DNA: TGTGCCAGCAGCCTCAGCGGGGCCGAGCAGTACTTC. This codes for CASSLSGAEQYF.

The chain uses TRBV6-6 and TRBJ2-1; no clear D gene. Germline values: CDR1 MNHNY, CDR2 SVGAGI (reference sequence). This CDR3 has 13 residues. Trimming stripped 11 bases from V and 3 bases from J, with 14 bases between. CDR3 protein: CALGKQNYNEQFF. In nucleotides, the CDR3 is TGTGCCTTGGGGAAGCAAAACTACAATGAGCAGTTCTTC.

This clone occurred a few times. The V call is TRBV30, the J call TRBJ2-3, with a weak D call TRBD1 (5 bases). V gave up 3 bases and J gave up 8 bases, with 9 bases separating them. The CDR3 totals 11 residues. Germline V gene data show CDR1 as GTSNPN and CDR2 as SVGIG (reference sequence). CDR3 coding DNA: TGTGCCTGGAGCTTGGGGCCTACGCAGTATTTT. It yields the protein CAWSLGPTQYF. The full variable domain, rest sourced from reference TRBV30 and TRBJ2-3, is SQTIHQWPATLVQPVGSPLSLECTVEGTSNPNLYWYRQAAGRGLQLLFYSVGIGQISSEVPQNLSASRPQDRQFILSSKKLLLSDSGFYLCAWSLGPTQYFGPGTRLTVL.

The chain employs TRBV10-3 and TRBJ1-1; the D gene is possibly TRBD1 (6 bases). Germline CDR1 reads ENHRY; CDR2 reads SYGVKD. This CDR3 is 15 amino acids long. Trimming took 4 bases from V and 1 from J, leaving 13 bases between them. The CDR3 DNA is TGTGCCATCAGTGGTGCGGGGGCGCGGAACACTGAAGCTTTCTTT. It is translated as CAISGAGARNTEAFF.

The chain is built from TRBV7-8 and TRBJ2-5; D gene uncertain. Germline CDR1 is SGHVS and CDR2 is FQNEAQ. The CDR3 is 11 amino acids. Trimming pared 5 bases from V and 5 bases from J, leaving 6 bases between. Here the CDR3 DNA reads TGTGCCAGCAGCCCCTGGGAGACCCAGTACTTC. Residues: CASSPWETQYF.

The rearrangement links TRBV5-1 to TRBJ2-5; tentatively, D is TRBD1 or TRBD2 (6 bases each). The CDR3 runs 15 residues. The V end was cut by 4 bases, the J end by 5 bases, with 18 bases between. The germline gives CDR1 SGHRS, CDR2 YFSETQ. This CDR3 is CASSGPAQGGETQYF. In DNA, the CDR3 is TGCGCCAGCAGCGGCCCGGCCCAAGGGGGGGAGACCCAGTACTTC. Combining the CDR3 with reference TRBV5-1 and TRBJ2-5 gives the whole variable domain KAGVTQTPRYLIKTRGQQVTLSCSPISGHRSVSWYQQTPGQGLQFLFEYFSETQRNKGNFPGRFSGRQFSNSRSEMNVSTLELGDSALYLCASSGPAQGGETQYFGPGTRLLVL.

The V gene is TRBV19, the J gene TRBJ2-2, with 8 nucleotides matching TRBD2. Germline loops: CDR1 LNHDA, CDR2 SQIVND (reference sequence). The junction had 10 bases not matched to a gene; V was cut back by 6 bases and J by 1 base. The CDR3 is 17 residues long. CDR3 loop: CASSPLWAGGNTGELFF. The CDR3 DNA reads as TGTGCCAGTAGCCCCCTTTGGGCGGGGGGGAACACCGGGGAGCTGTTTTTT.

The chain combines TRBV11-2 with TRBJ2-3, with D possibly being TRBD1 (6 bases). V lost 3 bases, J lost 0 bases, and 10 bases lay in between. The CDR3 spans 15 residues. Germline assignment: CDR1 SGHAT and CDR2 FQNNGV. The CDR3 DNA sequence: TGTGCCAGCAGCTTCGCCAGGGGAAGCACAGATACGCAGTATTTT. This encodes CASSFARGSTDTQYF.

In its sample, this clone was seen many times. The chain is built from TRBV5-1 and TRBJ1-3; TRBD1 might be the D (5 bases). This CDR3 contains 15 residues. Germline CDR1 is SGHRS and CDR2 is YFSETQ. Trimming took 0 bases from V and 0 from J, leaving 7 bases between them. This CDR3 is CASSLGQPSGNTIYF. The DNA of the CDR3 is TGCGCCAGCAGCTTGGGACAGCCCTCTGGAAACACCATATATTTT.

J is TRBJ1-2 and V is TRBV2, with 9 bases identical to TRBD1. V lost 7 bases, J lost 7 bases, and 13 bases stayed unmatched. Per the germline V gene, CDR1 is SNHLY and CDR2 is FYNNEI. The CDR3 loop spans 15 amino acids. The CDR3 coding sequence is TGTGCCAGCACGGAGTTTTGGGACAGGGATGGTGGCTACACCTTC. This encodes CASTEFWDRDGGYTF.

This chain connects TRBV9 to TRBJ2-3; 12 bases agree with TRBD2. The junction had 5 bases not matched to a gene; V was cut back by 4 bases and J by 2 bases. This CDR3 spans 16 amino acids. Germline CDR1 is SGDLS and CDR2 is YYNGEE. This CDR3 is CASSPLAGGSTDTQYF. The CDR3 bases are TGTGCCAGCAGCCCACTAGCGGGGGGCTCCACAGATACGCAGTATTTT.